This TCR beta chain was sequenced in a study of spatial heterogeneity in lung cancer. Regarding time point: sample taken at primary tumor resection. The input material, whole RNA from tumor, nontumor lung or frozen PBMC, was sequenced unsorted. The CDR3 is 16 amino acids. The germline V gene encodes CDR1 SGHNT and CDR2 YYREEE (reference sequence). Unmatched junction bases numbered 10, after V lost 3 bases and J lost 4 bases. This clonotype was seen a few times. Using its own MiXCR run on the 5' RACE reads, TCRdb lists one record per CDR3 protein. Of 89,000 or so distinct CDR3 sequences in the sample, about 20% were seen once.

The sample was PBMCs, taken at surgery. The sequence was collected from a male donor with early-stage non-small cell lung cancer. The gene calls are TRBV5-4 and TRBJ2-1; the match to TRBD2 covers 7 bases. The CDR3 region is CASSYPTGGLYNEQFF. The CDR3, as DNA: TGTGCCAGCAGCTACCCAACGGGGGGACTTTACAATGAGCAGTTCTTC.